These 17 T cell receptor beta chains share one sample of origin, sequenced in a study of T cells after yellow fever vaccination. TCRdb re-derived calls from the 5' RACE reads in MiXCR, one entry per CDR3 protein. The sample lists over 250,000 distinct CDR3 sequences; about 4% were seen once. The specimen was PBMCs, collected 5 days after the yellow fever booster vaccination. The receptors were gathered from a young man who received the YFV17D yellow fever vaccine.

This clonotype has ten or more counts. The genes are TRBV20-1 and TRBJ2-5; D call uncertain. Per germline, CDR1 DFQATT and CDR2 SNEGSKA (reference sequence). V lost 3 bases and J 4 bases, leaving 6 bases between the germline ends. CDR3 length: 11 residues. DNA for the CDR3: TGCAGTGCTAGCCGACTAGAGACCCAGTACTTC. Its translation: CSASRLETQYF.

This clonotype came up a few times. The V and J genes are TRBV3-1 and TRBJ1-5; perhaps TRBD1 as D (5 bases). With 0 bases removed from V and 9 bases from J, the gap between germline ends came to 9 bases. The CDR3 length is 13 residues. Germline values: CDR1 LGHDT, CDR2 YNNKEL (reference sequence). As DNA, the CDR3 is TGTGCCAGCAGCCAAGAGGGGGGGAGGCCCCAGCATTTT. Its translation: CASSQEGGRPQHF.

This clonotype was found a few times. V gene TRBV12-3 or TRBV12-4 combines with J gene TRBJ2-3, with TRBD2 matching over 8 bases. The CDR3 runs 17 residues. The V segment lost 7 bases and the J segment 5 bases; nucleotides outside the gene matches: 17. For the CDR3, the DNA is TGTGCCAGCACCCAAAGTGGTGCTAGCGGGTTCGTAGATACGCAGTATTTT. It codes for CASTQSGASGFVDTQYF.

This clonotype was observed many times. The chain recombines TRBV7-9 with TRBJ2-7; D is undetermined. The V gene's germline CDR1 is SEHNR and CDR2 FQNEAQ (reference sequence). Deletions cut 3 bases from V and 4 bases from J, with 7 bases between. The CDR3 spans 12 residues. The DNA of the CDR3 is TGTGCCAGCAGCTTTGGGGATTACGAGCAGTACGTC. Amino acid sequence: CASSFGDYEQYV.

The chain carries TRBV5-4 and TRBJ2-1, with 8 bases that match TRBD1. The CDR3 consists of 15 residues. The V gene's germline CDR1 is SGHNT and CDR2 YYREEE (reference sequence). The V and J ends lost 4 bases and 7 bases, in that order; junction bases with no gene match: 10. The CDR3 nucleotides are TGTGCCAGCAGCACACCCCGGACAGGGCCGAATGAGCAGTTCTTC. This codes for CASSTPRTGPNEQFF.

This clonotype was counted only a few times. V gene TRBV20-1 combines with J gene TRBJ2-5, with TRBD2 matching 10 bases. J lost 5 bases, V lost 6 bases, and 12 bases had no gene match. Germline assignment: CDR1 DFQATT and CDR2 SNEGSKA (reference sequence). This CDR3 has 15 residues. In DNA form, the CDR3 reads TGCAGTGCCCCCGTTCGAGCGGGGGGGCTGGAGACCCAGTACTTC. Its translation: CSAPVRAGGLETQYF.

V is TRBV29-1 and J is TRBJ1-2, with a tentative D call TRBD1 (5 bases). This CDR3 comprises 12 residues. Germline assignment: CDR1 SQVTM and CDR2 ANQGSEA. V lost 2 bases and J 7 bases, leaving 11 bases between the germline ends. DNA for the CDR3: TGCAGCGTTGAATGGGGGGAGAGTGGCTACACCTTC. Protein: CSVEWGESGYTF. The full variable domain, completed using reference TRBV29-1 and TRBJ1-2, is SAVISQKPSRDICQRGTSLTIQCQVDSQVTMMFWYRQQPGQSLTLIATANQGSEATYESGFVIDKFPISRPNLTFSTLTVSNMSPEDSSIYLCSVEWGESGYTFGSGTRLTVV.

At least ten counts were recorded for this clonotype. The genes are TRBV3-1 and TRBJ1-1, with a weak D call TRBD1 (5 bases). CDR3 length: 14 residues. V shed 1 base and J shed 1 base, with 7 bases lying between them. CDR1 is LGHDT, CDR2 YNNKEL, per germline (reference sequence). CDR3 amino acids: CASSQGQPNTEAFF. As DNA, the CDR3 is TGTGCCAGCAGCCAAGGACAGCCGAACACTGAAGCTTTCTTT.

This clonotype occurred many times. The chain links TRBV7-9 to TRBJ2-2; no reliable D call. The CDR3 totals 15 residues. Trimming stripped 1 base from V and 4 bases from J, with 10 bases between. Germline CDR1 reads SEHNR; CDR2 reads FQNEAQ (reference sequence). The CDR3 region has the DNA TGTGCCAGCAGCTTAGTGAAGGGATTCACCGGGGAGCTGTTTTTT. Translated, it gives CASSLVKGFTGELFF.

This clonotype was recorded a few times. The rearrangement links TRBV6-5 to TRBJ2-3; D might be TRBD1 (6 bases). Germline CDR1 and CDR2: MNHEY and SVGAGI. V was shortened by 5 bases and J by 9 bases, with 9 bases between the two germline ends. This CDR3 comprises 11 residues. The CDR3 DNA is TGTGCCAGCAGTACAGGGTTCACGCAGTATTTT. Protein: CASSTGFTQYF.

This clonotype has ten or more counts. This chain uses TRBV6-2 or TRBV6-3 with TRBJ1-4, with 8 bases identical to TRBD1. Trimming took 6 bases from V and 5 from J; bases not matched to a gene: 2. From germline, CDR1 is MNHEY and CDR2 SVGEGT. This CDR3 spans 13 amino acids. The CDR3 coding sequence is TGTGCCAGCAGGTGGACAGGGAATGAAAAACTGTTTTTT. Amino acid sequence: CASRWTGNEKLFF.

This clonotype showed up just a few times. The chain carries TRBV9 and TRBJ1-2; 9 nucleotides line up with TRBD1. The CDR3 consists of 14 residues. CDR1 is SGDLS and CDR2 is YYNGEE in the germline V gene. V was clipped by 0 bases and J by 4 bases; unmatched bases: 1. The CDR3 is CASSVGTGAYGYTF. The CDR3 DNA follows: TGTGCCAGCAGCGTAGGGACAGGGGCCTATGGCTACACCTTC.

This clonotype has ten or more counts. V usage is TRBV7-2 and J usage is TRBJ2-2; 9 bases fit TRBD1. This CDR3 contains 19 residues. The germline gives CDR1 SGHTA, CDR2 FQGNSA. The ends lost 2 bases at V and 6 bases at J; junction bases unmatched: 16. The CDR3 reads CASSLRGQGFRGFPGELFF. The CDR3 coding sequence is TGTGCCAGCAGCTTAAGGGGACAGGGATTCAGGGGTTTCCCCGGGGAGCTGTTTTTT.

The chain couples TRBV5-1 to TRBJ2-1, with 9 bases matching TRBD2. CDR1 and CDR2 (germline): SGHRS, YFSETQ. V trimming: 4 bases; J trimming: 7 bases; junction bases outside the gene matches: 18. This CDR3 is built from 18 residues. CDR3 coding DNA: TGCGCCAGCAGCCCGCGGGCGGGGCGGACTAGCGTGATAAATGAGCAGTTCTTC. Translated: CASSPRAGRTSVINEQFF.

This clonotype was detected ten times or more. The chain employs TRBV6-5 and TRBJ2-2; 9 bases match TRBD2. V was clipped by 6 bases and J by 10 bases; unmatched bases: 6. This CDR3 region has 13 residues. CDR1 MNHEY and CDR2 SVGAGI come from the germline V gene. CDR3 residues: CASRRLAVEELFF. The CDR3 DNA reads TGTGCCAGCAGACGACTAGCGGTGGAGGAGCTGTTTTTT.

This clonotype has just a few counts. This chain uses TRBV12-3 or TRBV12-4 with TRBJ1-2; 9 nucleotides align to TRBD1. The trim removed 5 bases at V and 4 bases at J, leaving 8 bases unmatched. This CDR3 has 15 residues. CDR3 loop: CASSPRDRESYGYTF. The CDR3 DNA sequence: TGTGCCAGCAGTCCCCGGGACAGGGAAAGCTATGGCTACACCTTC.

This chain uses TRBV6-6 with TRBJ1-4, with D hard to call. Germline CDR1 is MNHNY and CDR2 is SVGAGI (reference sequence). Trimming stripped 0 bases from V and 10 bases from J, with 12 bases between. This CDR3 region has 14 residues. CDR3 nucleotides: TGTGCCAGCAGTTACTCTCCCACTTCGGGAAAACTGTTTTTT. It is translated as CASSYSPTSGKLFF.